Included here is one TCR beta chain sequence, with context. Antigen specificity is unknown. Mismatch with germline at one junction end may stem from a read error. This sample is drawn from a study of human T cells and chemical hapten exposure. At the level of the study: Affected patients, primarily female, had alopecia areata, totalis or universalis. General observations from the study: No change in TCRs above 1 in 1000 frequency was produced by DPC sensitization.

From germline, CDR1 is MNHEY and CDR2 SVGAGI. This CDR3 has 11 amino acids. TCRdb independently ran MiXCR on the RACE reads; one entry per CDR3 protein. The table shows tens of thousands of distinct CDR3 sequences, with approximately 10% occurring only once. Noted time point: patch test 2, 6 weeks after DPC sensitization. The treatment was: therapeutic diphenylcyclopropenone sensitization with weekly scalp DPC. It was from unfractionated whole blood that total RNA was extracted. The receptor was isolated from a man in his forties or fifties with alopecia areata. Some clones in this sample may be carry-over from other donors' samples. Specimen: whole blood, collected in connection with sensitization to the hapten diphenylcyclopropenone (DPC). This chain uses TRBV6-5 with TRBJ2-4, with D possibly being TRBD1 or TRBD2 (5 bases each). The CDR3 here is CASSQGDRQHF. In DNA, the CDR3 is TGTGCCAGCAGTCAAGGGGACCGGCAGCACTTC.